One sample yielded the 29 T cell receptor beta chains listed below, sequenced in a study of T cell responses to AZD1222 COVID-19 vaccine (dated by TCRdb to 2020 to 2023). Libraries were prepared through the immunoSEQ multiplex PCR assay. Drawn from immuneACCESS, this table holds only the in-frame rearrangements with V and J called that TCRdb kept. Clones are partly lost; checked studies trace under half to an unresolved V gene and leave the rest unexplained. The sample data list more than 85,000 clones, and 86% of these were observed just once. The top ten clones comprise 4.5% to 6% of the sample. The time point label for this specimen denotes: baseline before first vaccination. This specimen was peripheral blood, taken on day 0 of AZD1222 vaccination. These receptors all come from an adult in good health.

V is TRBV30 and J is TRBJ1-3; D is uncertain. Germline values: CDR1 GTSNPN, CDR2 SVGIG (reference sequence). Trimming removed 3 bases at V and 0 bases at J, with 9 bases between. The CDR3 is made up of 14 amino acids. Here the CDR3 reads CAWRVWDSGNTIYF. DNA of the CDR3: TGTGCCTGGAGGGTGTGGGACTCTGGAAACACCATATATTTT.

The J gene is TRBJ2-5, the V gene TRBV7-9; perhaps D is TRBD1 or TRBD2 (5 bases each). Germline values: CDR1 SEHNR, CDR2 FQNEAQ (reference sequence). This CDR3 has 15 residues. Trimming removed 7 bases from V and 3 bases from J, with 18 bases in between. The CDR3: CASNWIRDGEETQYF. The CDR3 DNA follows: TGTGCCAGCAACTGGATAAGGGACGGGGAAGAGACCCAGTACTTC.

The CDR3 sequence: CASSLGGHTVDSPLHF. CDR3 DNA sequence: TGTGCCAGCAGCTTAGGAGGACATACTGTGGATTCACCCCTCCACTTT. The chain employs TRBV5-8 and TRBJ1-6, with D possibly being TRBD1 (5 bases). Between the trimmed V and J ends, which lost 2 bases and 8 bases, there was a span of 17 bases. This CDR3 is 16 amino acids long. Germline V gene data show CDR1 as SGHTS and CDR2 as YDEGEE. The variable domain in full, completed from reference TRBV5-8 and TRBJ1-6, reads EAGVTQSPTHLIKTRGQQATLRCSPISGHTSVYWYQQALGLGLQFLLWYDEGEERNRGNFPPRFSGRQFPNYSSELNVNALELEDSALYLCASSLGGHTVDSPLHFGNGTRLTVT.

The chain couples TRBV5-4 to TRBJ2-1; D possibly corresponds to TRBD2 (6 bases). This CDR3 has 14 amino acids. The V end was cut by 1 base, the J end by 9 bases, with 14 bases between. Germline V gene sequence: CDR1 SGHNT, CDR2 YYREEE (reference sequence). The CDR3 bases are TGTGCCAGCAGCTTGAGGTCCTCCGGGGGTGAGCAGTTCTTC. Protein product: CASSLRSSGGEQFF.

V usage is TRBV11-1 and J usage is TRBJ2-7; D gene unclear. Trimming shortened V by 0 bases and J by 5 bases, and 5 bases separated the two germline ends. This CDR3 region has 12 residues. Looked up from germline, CDR1 is SGHAT and CDR2 is FQDESV (reference sequence). The CDR3 protein is CASSLAGNEQYF. The CDR3 DNA is TGTGCCAGCAGCTTAGCGGGCAACGAGCAGTACTTC.

This clone was observed a single time. A read error may produce the germline difference seen at one junction end. This chain joins TRBV30 and TRBJ2-7; TRBD2 might be the D (5 bases). The CDR3 contains 13 residues. Germline V gene lookup returns CDR1 GTSNPN and CDR2 SVGIG (reference sequence). CDR3 DNA sequence: TGCACCTGGCAGAGGGCGGGCTCCTACGAGCAGTACTTC. Its protein product is CTWQRAGSYEQYF. The full variable domain, its missing parts supplied by reference TRBV30 and TRBJ2-7, is SQTIHQWPATLVQPVGSPLSLECTVEGTSNPNLYWYRQAAGRGLQLLFYSVGIGQISSEVPQNLSASRPQDRQFILSSKKLLLSDSGFYLCTWQRAGSYEQYFGPGTRLTVT.

The rearrangement links TRBV29-1 to TRBJ2-5; 9 positions agree with TRBD1. CDR1 and CDR2 from the germline V gene are SQVTM and ANQGSEA. This CDR3 is built from 13 residues. V lost 3 bases, J lost 3 bases, and 2 bases stayed unmatched. This chain's CDR3 is CSVEGQGEETQYF. For the CDR3, the DNA is TGCAGCGTTGAGGGACAGGGTGAAGAGACCCAGTACTTC.

V gene TRBV5-6 combines with J gene TRBJ2-2; the D is unclear. V was shortened by 1 base and J by 6 bases, with 7 bases between the two germline ends. Germline V gene lookup returns CDR1 SGHDT and CDR2 YYEEEE. The CDR3 totals 13 residues. For the CDR3, the DNA is TGTGCCAGCAGCTTGATTGGGCCCGGGGAGCTGTTTTTT. This sequence encodes CASSLIGPGELFF.

This rearrangement joins TRBV3-1 (or the pseudogene TRBV3-2) to TRBJ1-2; 9 positions match TRBD1. CDR3 size: 14 residues. V lost 1 base and J lost 4; bases outside the gene matches: 1. The germline V gene has CDR1 LGHDT and CDR2 YNNKEL (reference sequence). The CDR3 coding sequence is TGTGCCAGCAGCCAAGGGGGACAGGGCTATGGCTACACCTTC. Its protein is CASSQGGQGYGYTF.

J is TRBJ1-6 and V is TRBV3-1 (or the pseudogene TRBV3-2), with D unresolved. CDR1 and CDR2 (germline): LGHDT, YNNKEL (reference sequence). The CDR3 is 16 amino acids. The V end lost 4 bases, the J end lost 7 bases, and 17 bases lay between the germline ends. CDR3 in DNA: TGTGCCAGCAGCCGGAGGGTAGACGGTCTAAATTCACCCCTCCACTTT. Protein: CASSRRVDGLNSPLHF.

This chain links TRBV7-8 with TRBJ1-6; 10 positions agree with TRBD1. The CDR3 runs 15 residues. Germline-derived CDR1 and CDR2 are SGHVS and FQNEAQ. Trimming cost V 3 bases and J 8 bases; bases outside gene matches: 4. In DNA form, the CDR3 reads TGTGCCAGCAGCTTCTCCGGGACAGGGGATTCACCCCTCCACTTT. It encodes CASSFSGTGDSPLHF.

CDR3 residues: CASSLEAGPLYGYTF. The CDR3 region has the DNA TGCGCCAGCAGCTTGGAAGCGGGTCCGCTCTATGGCTACACCTTC. This sequence joins TRBV5-1 and TRBJ1-2; no definite D call. CDR3 length equals 15 residues. Looked up from germline, CDR1 is SGHRS and CDR2 is YFSETQ. V was clipped by 0 bases and J by 4 bases, with 13 bases between them.

The gene calls are TRBV28 and TRBJ2-5; D may be TRBD1 or TRBD2 (5 bases each). The CDR3 length is 13 residues. V lost 7 bases to trimming and J lost 0 bases, with 9 bases between them. In germline, CDR1 is MDHEN, CDR2 SYDVKM. The CDR3 bases are TGTGCCAGCATTGGGGGATACCAAGAGACCCAGTACTTC. It encodes CASIGGYQETQYF.

This sequence joins TRBV5-4 and TRBJ2-3, with unresolved D. The CDR3 is made up of 13 amino acids. Trimming stripped 3 bases from V and 0 bases from J, with 5 bases between. Germline-derived CDR1 and CDR2 are SGHNT and YYREEE (reference sequence). The CDR3 bases are TGTGCCAGCAGCTCGAGTAGCACAGATACGCAGTATTTT. Amino acid sequence: CASSSSSTDTQYF.

In its sample, this clone was seen a few times. The rearrangement uses TRBV27 and TRBJ2-2; TRBD1 aligns across 7 bases. Trimming at V came to 7 bases and at J to 0 bases, leaving 8 bases not matched to a gene. CDR1 is MNHEY and CDR2 is SMNVEV in the germline V gene (reference sequence). There are 16 residues in the CDR3. The CDR3: CASKGTGTANTGELFF. The CDR3 region has the DNA TGTGCCAGCAAGGGAACCGGGACAGCGAACACCGGGGAGCTGTTTTTT.

The chain combines TRBV5-6 with TRBJ1-2; no reliable D call. Germline lookup yields CDR1 SGHDT and CDR2 YYEEEE. Trimming took 2 bases from V and 3 from J, leaving 11 bases between them. CDR3 length: 14 amino acids. The CDR3 DNA reads TGTGCCAGCAGCTTTGGGTCAGCAGACTATGGCTACACCTTC. Translation gives CASSFGSADYGYTF.

The V call is TRBV6-2 or TRBV6-3, the J call TRBJ2-2, with 8 bases identical to TRBD1. The CDR3 is made up of 16 amino acids. The ends lost 2 bases at V and 4 bases at J; junction bases unmatched: 6. CDR1 and CDR2 (germline): MNHEY, SVGEGT. This CDR3 reads CASSYPTGVATGELFF. CDR3 sequence (DNA): TGTGCCAGCAGTTACCCGACAGGGGTTGCCACCGGGGAGCTGTTTTTT.

The gene calls are TRBV7-2 and TRBJ2-1; 11 nucleotides match TRBD2. Germline lookup yields CDR1 SGHTA and CDR2 FQGNSA. The CDR3 totals 18 residues. The junction had 7 bases not matched to a gene; V was cut back by 1 base and J by 2 bases. CDR3 in amino acids: CASSLVATSGAAYNEQFF. The CDR3 nucleotides are TGTGCCAGCAGCTTAGTAGCGACTAGCGGGGCCGCCTACAATGAGCAGTTCTTC.

This clone occurred once. The chain combines TRBV11-2 with TRBJ2-1; D ambiguous. CDR3 size: 17 residues. Germline CDR1 is SGHAT and CDR2 is FQNNGV. The V end was cut by 5 bases, the J end by 4 bases, with 21 bases between. In nucleotides, the CDR3 is TGTGCCAGCAGCCCTTGGACGTATGGGTGGGAATACAATGAGCAGTTCTTC. Translation: CASSPWTYGWEYNEQFF.

V gene TRBV7-8 combines with J gene TRBJ2-7; no definite D call. Trimming pared 2 bases from V and 0 bases from J, leaving 8 bases between. In germline, CDR1 is SGHVS, CDR2 FQNEAQ. The CDR3 consists of 14 residues. CDR3 loop: CASSLRTLSYEQYF. CDR3 sequence (DNA): TGTGCCAGCAGCTTACGGACCCTCTCCTACGAGCAGTACTTC. Supplemented by reference TRBV7-8 and TRBJ2-7, the full variable domain reads GAGVSQSPRYKVAKRGQDVALRCDPISGHVSLFWYQQALGQGPEFLTYFQNEAQLDKSGLPSDRFFAERPEGSVSTLKIQRTQQEDSAVYLCASSLRTLSYEQYFGPGTRLTVT.

The chain combines TRBV30 with TRBJ1-5; 7 nucleotides match TRBD1. The germline gives CDR1 GTSNPN, CDR2 SVGIG (reference sequence). Trimming removed 0 bases from V and 3 bases from J; junction bases left unmatched: 11. The CDR3 runs 17 residues. In DNA form, the CDR3 reads TGTGCCTGGAGTGTTAGGCCCACAGGGGCCTACAATCAGCCCCAGCATTTT. Protein product: CAWSVRPTGAYNQPQHF. Full variable domain (rest looked up from reference TRBV30 and TRBJ1-5): SQTIHQWPATLVQPVGSPLSLECTVEGTSNPNLYWYRQAAGRGLQLLFYSVGIGQISSEVPQNLSASRPQDRQFILSSKKLLLSDSGFYLCAWSVRPTGAYNQPQHFGDGTRLSIL.

The gene calls are TRBV30 and TRBJ1-2; possible D gene TRBD1, 5 bases. Trimming took 2 bases from V and 0 from J, leaving 10 bases between them. Germline CDR1 GTSNPN, CDR2 SVGIG (reference sequence). The CDR3 runs to 14 residues. The CDR3, as DNA: TGTGCCTGGAGTCAGGGTCTGACTAACTATGGCTACACCTTC. Protein sequence: CAWSQGLTNYGYTF.

This sequence joins TRBV19 and TRBJ1-1; no clear D gene. The CDR3 loop spans 13 amino acids. Per germline, CDR1 LNHDA and CDR2 SQIVND (reference sequence). V was pared by 3 bases and J by 12 bases, with 17 bases between. CDR3 sequence: CASSISLTPDSFF. DNA for the CDR3: TGTGCCAGTAGTATTAGCCTCACCCCGGACTCTTTCTTT. The full variable domain, its missing parts supplied by reference TRBV19 and TRBJ1-1, is DGGITQSPKYLFRKEGQNVTLSCEQNLNHDAMYWYRQDPGQGLRLIYYSQIVNDFQKGDIAEGYSVSREKKESFPLTVTSAQKNPTAFYLCASSISLTPDSFFGQGTRLTVV.

This clone was recorded only once. The chain has TRBV29-1 and TRBJ1-5, with 10 bases fitting TRBD1. The V and J ends lost 7 bases and 5 bases, in that order; junction bases with no gene match: 5. The germline gives CDR1 SQVTM, CDR2 ANQGSEA. The CDR3 contains 13 residues. The CDR3 loop reads CSAQTGGDQPQHF. DNA for the CDR3: TGCAGCGCCCAGACAGGGGGCGATCAGCCCCAGCATTTT.

V is TRBV9 and J is TRBJ1-1; 7 bases match TRBD1. Germline V lookup: CDR1 SGDLS, CDR2 YYNGEE. This CDR3 has 17 amino acids. V lost 0 bases, J lost 4 bases, and 12 bases stayed unmatched. As DNA, the CDR3 is TGTGCCAGCAGCGTAGTTCCGCCGGAGACAGGGAGCACTGAAGCTTTCTTT. Its translation: CASSVVPPETGSTEAFF.

This rearrangement joins TRBV7-2 to TRBJ1-2, with no clear D. The V end was cut by 3 bases, the J end by 4 bases, with 15 bases between. Germline CDR1 reads SGHTA; CDR2 reads FQGNSA. This CDR3 contains 15 residues. The CDR3 spells CASSFSGRESYGYTF. The CDR3 nucleotides are TGTGCCAGCAGCTTCTCCGGGAGGGAGAGCTATGGCTACACCTTC.

This chain uses TRBV6-2 or TRBV6-3 with TRBJ2-7; the D is unclear. This CDR3 is built from 16 residues. The germline CDR1 and CDR2 sequences are MNHEY and SVGEGT. V lost 5 bases to trimming and J lost 0 bases, with 17 bases between them. The CDR3 DNA reads TGTGCCAGCAGTACTGGACGGCGCCCACTCTCCTACGAGCAGTACTTC. As protein: CASSTGRRPLSYEQYF.

This sequence joins TRBV5-4 and TRBJ1-2, with D possibly being TRBD1 (5 bases). V was cut by 5 bases and J by 0 bases, with 17 bases left in between. From germline, CDR1 is SGHNT and CDR2 YYREEE (reference sequence). The CDR3 sequence is 16 residues long. CDR3: CASRPAGTSANYGYTF. CDR3 coding DNA: TGTGCCAGCAGACCTGCCGGGACGTCAGCTAACTATGGCTACACCTTC.

The chain links TRBV10-3 to TRBJ1-5; weak D call: TRBD1 (5 bases). Trimming pared 6 bases from V and 3 bases from J, leaving 12 bases between. CDR3 size: 14 residues. The germline gives CDR1 ENHRY, CDR2 SYGVKD. CDR3 region: CAISGTDHNQPQHF. In nucleotides, the CDR3 is TGTGCCATCAGCGGGACGGATCACAATCAGCCCCAGCATTTT.